These 23 T cell receptor beta chains were sequenced from one sample in a study of graft-versus-host responses after intestinal transplantation. These receptors have no known antigen. This table comes from immunoSEQ multiplex PCR, and its TCRdb copy is limited to in-frame clones, with some not included. The table includes 40,000 to 55,000 clones, around 92% detected once. The sequencing used unstimulated CD4+ T cells sorted from spleen or lymph node cells, collected before transplant. The receptor set was obtained from a human donor who was the organ donor for an intestinal transplant.

This rearrangement joins TRBV18 to TRBJ2-6, with D perhaps TRBD2 (5 bases). Germline V gives CDR1 KGHSH, CDR2 LQKENI. This CDR3 is built from 19 residues. V was pared by 3 bases and J by 0 bases, with 18 bases between. The DNA for the CDR3 is TGTGCCAGCTCACCCCTGAGGGATCAAGGAGTCTCTGGGGCCAACGTCCTGACTTTC. It codes for CASSPLRDQGVSGANVLTF. Full variable domain (remainder filled in from reference TRBV18 and TRBJ2-6): NAGVMQNPRHLVRRRGQEARLRCSPMKGHSHVYWYRQLPEEGLKFMVYLQKENIIDESGMPKERFSAEFPKEGPSILRIQQVVRGDSAAYFCASSPLRDQGVSGANVLTFGAGSRLTVL.

The chain is built from TRBV6-1 and TRBJ1-1; no reliable D call. V was trimmed by 6 bases and J by 0 bases, leaving 11 bases between them. The CDR3 length is 14 residues. Looked up from germline, CDR1 is MNHNS and CDR2 is SASEGT. CDR3 protein: CASRATGLNTEAFF. The CDR3 nucleotides read TGTGCCAGCAGGGCGACGGGGTTGAACACTGAAGCTTTCTTT.

This rearrangement joins TRBV7-9 to TRBJ1-2; a possible D gene is TRBD1 (6 bases). V gave up 6 bases and J gave up 6 bases, with 17 bases separating them. The germline V gene has CDR1 SEHNR and CDR2 FQNEAQ (reference sequence). CDR3 length: 14 amino acids. CDR3 coding DNA: TGTGCCAGCAGGAACGCGGGGGGCGCAAATGGCTACACCTTC. Translation gives CASRNAGGANGYTF. The complete variable domain, with remaining parts taken from reference TRBV7-9 and TRBJ1-2, reads DTGVSQNPRHKITKRGQNVTFRCDPISEHNRLYWYRQTLGQGPEFLTYFQNEAQLEKSRLLSDRFSAERPKGSFSTLEIQRTEQGDSAMYLCASRNAGGANGYTFGSGTRLTVV.

The rearrangement joins TRBV6-1 to TRBJ2-1; 7 nucleotides match TRBD2. This CDR3 spans 13 amino acids. The J segment lost 9 bases and the V segment lost 6 bases, leaving 8 bases of the junction unmatched. From germline, CDR1 is MNHNS and CDR2 SASEGT. The CDR3 sequence: CASREPLASEQFF. In nucleotides, the CDR3 is TGTGCCAGCAGAGAACCACTAGCGTCTGAGCAGTTCTTC.

By share, this clone ranks as medium-sized. The rearrangement joins TRBV4-1 to TRBJ1-4; TRBD1 matches 9 bases. The CDR3 extends over 17 amino acids. J lost 2 bases, V lost 1 base, and 5 bases had no gene match. Germline CDR1 reads MGHRA; CDR2 reads YSYEKL. The CDR3 sequence: CASSQGGTGWTNEKLFF. The CDR3 nucleotides read TGCGCCAGCAGCCAAGGAGGGACAGGGTGGACTAATGAAAAACTGTTTTTT.

V usage is TRBV7-8 and J usage is TRBJ2-3; TRBD1 aligns across 7 bases. The trim removed 5 bases at V and 0 bases at J, leaving 5 bases unmatched. CDR1 and CDR2 (germline): SGHVS, FQNEAQ. This CDR3 spans 15 amino acids. The chain's CDR3 is CASSPGGVSTDTQYF. Here the CDR3 DNA reads TGTGCCAGCAGCCCAGGGGGAGTAAGCACAGATACGCAGTATTTT. Complete variable domain (other parts from reference TRBV7-8 and TRBJ2-3): GAGVSQSPRYKVAKRGQDVALRCDPISGHVSLFWYQQALGQGPEFLTYFQNEAQLDKSGLPSDRFFAERPEGSVSTLKIQRTQQEDSAVYLCASSPGGVSTDTQYFGPGTRLTVL.

The V gene is TRBV6-5, the J gene TRBJ1-1; TRBD1 matches at 10 bases. After removal of 5 bases from V and 7 bases from J, the junction contained 4 bases not matched to a gene. The CDR3 loop spans 13 amino acids. The V gene's germline CDR1 is MNHEY and CDR2 SVGAGI. The CDR3 spells CASSDRGRGEAFF. For the CDR3, the DNA is TGTGCCAGCAGTGACAGGGGGCGGGGTGAAGCTTTCTTT.

V is TRBV19 and J is TRBJ1-1; the D is unclear. The V and J ends lost 1 base and 1 base respectively, with 10 bases between them. The germline V gene encodes CDR1 LNHDA and CDR2 SQIVND (reference sequence). This CDR3 comprises 15 residues. This CDR3 is CASSIVLFSNTEAFF. The CDR3 DNA reads as TGTGCCAGTAGTATAGTTCTGTTTTCGAACACTGAAGCTTTCTTT.

The CDR3 DNA reads as TGTGCCAGCAGCGCGACAGGGGGAGTAGGCTACACCTTC. Encoded protein: CASSATGGVGYTF. The genes are TRBV9 and TRBJ1-2, with TRBD1 identical over 9 bases. CDR3 size: 13 residues. CDR1 is SGDLS, CDR2 YYNGEE, per germline. Trimming at V came to 3 bases and at J to 8 bases, leaving 5 bases not matched to a gene.

The CDR3 sequence is CASSDGGKQTQYF. CDR3 DNA sequence: TGTGCCAGCAGCGATGGGGGGAAACAGACCCAGTACTTC. This chain connects TRBV9 to TRBJ2-5; D is possibly TRBD2 (6 bases). V was shortened by 3 bases and J by 6 bases, with 12 bases between the two germline ends. This CDR3 spans 13 amino acids. Germline V gene data show CDR1 as SGDLS and CDR2 as YYNGEE. Based on the CDR3 plus reference TRBV9 and TRBJ2-5, the full variable domain is DSGVTQTPKHLITATGQRVTLRCSPRSGDLSVYWYQQSLDQGLQFLIQYYNGEERAKGNILERFSAQQFPDLHSELNLSSLELGDSALYFCASSDGGKQTQYFGPGTRLLVL.

The chain recombines TRBV5-8 with TRBJ2-2; 8 positions agree with TRBD2. With V trimmed by 4 bases and J by 3 bases, 5 bases remained unmatched. The CDR3 runs to 15 residues. Germline V gives CDR1 SGHTS, CDR2 YDEGEE. CDR3 bases: TGTGCCAGCAGCGCCGGGACTAGATACACCGGGGAGCTGTTTTTT. Encoded protein: CASSAGTRYTGELFF.

The rearrangement uses TRBV7-2 and TRBJ2-1, with D hard to call. From germline, CDR1 is SGHTA and CDR2 FQGNSA. The ends were cut back, 5 bases at V and 2 bases at J, with 16 bases in the middle. CDR3 size: 16 residues. DNA of the CDR3: TGTGCCAGCAGCGAACCCCAGCGCCTCCCCTACAATGAGCAGTTCTTC. Translated: CASSEPQRLPYNEQFF.

This chain uses TRBV6-1 with TRBJ1-3; TRBD1 matches 7 bases. The CDR3 length is 15 residues. CDR1 is MNHNS and CDR2 is SASEGT in the germline V gene. With 7 bases clipped from V and 4 bases from J, the junction kept 10 bases outside the gene matches. CDR3 protein: CASTEPGQLGNTIYF. CDR3 nucleotide sequence: TGTGCCAGCACTGAGCCGGGACAGCTGGGAAACACCATATATTTT.

With regard to this clone: A junction boundary mismatches the germline segment, possibly from a read error. The genes are TRBV7-7 and TRBJ2-5; 8 bases match TRBD1. The J call is in doubt because the DNA end fits TRBJ2-7 better. The CDR3 length is 16 residues. Germline CDR1 reads SSHAT; CDR2 reads FNYEAQ (reference sequence). CDR3 DNA: TGTGCTAGCAGCTTGGGGGCCCCCGGACAGGGCTACGAGCAGTACTTC. Translation gives CASSLGAPGQGYEQYF.

The gene calls are TRBV9 and TRBJ2-1; 11 nucleotides align to TRBD2. Trimming at V came to 5 bases and at J to 4 bases, leaving 8 bases not matched to a gene. Germline values: CDR1 SGDLS, CDR2 YYNGEE. CDR3 length: 16 residues. CDR3 sequence reads: CASSPTGTSGYNEQFF. For the CDR3, the DNA is TGTGCCAGCAGTCCAACCGGGACTAGCGGTTACAATGAGCAGTTCTTC.

The chain uses TRBV23-1 and TRBJ1-1; possible D gene TRBD1, 5 bases. TRBV23-1 is flagged as an ORF with uncertain function. The CDR3 contains 15 residues. Trimming pared 1 base from V and 0 bases from J, leaving 9 bases between. CDR3 amino acids: CASSQLWGVNTEAFF. The DNA for the CDR3 is TGCGCCAGCAGTCAATTGTGGGGGGTGAACACTGAAGCTTTCTTT.

The V and J genes are TRBV11-2 and TRBJ1-1, with D perhaps TRBD1 (6 bases). Looked up from germline, CDR1 is SGHAT and CDR2 is FQNNGV. V was cut by 1 base and J by 6 bases, with 9 bases left in between. CDR3 length: 13 amino acids. The CDR3 reads CASSLGWGPEAFF. DNA of the CDR3: TGTGCCAGCAGCTTAGGCTGGGGGCCTGAAGCTTTCTTT. The variable domain in full, with the rest retrieved from reference TRBV11-2 and TRBJ1-1, is EAGVAQSPRYKIIEKRQSVAFWCNPISGHATLYWYQQILGQGPKLLIQFQNNGVVDDSQLPKDRFSAERLKGVDSTLKIQPAKLEDSAVYLCASSLGWGPEAFFGQGTRLTVV.

The chain employs TRBV5-8 and TRBJ1-2; a possible D gene is TRBD1 (6 bases). The CDR3 consists of 16 residues. V gave up 3 bases and J gave up 6 bases, with 21 bases separating them. CDR1 is SGHTS, CDR2 YDEGEE, per germline. CDR3 sequence: CASSSRQVLLPNGYTF. The CDR3, as DNA: TGTGCCAGCAGCTCCAGACAGGTCCTACTCCCAAATGGCTACACCTTC.

This sequence joins TRBV7-9 and TRBJ2-5; TRBD1 might be the D (5 bases). TRBJ2-7 matches the DNA end more closely, so the J call is doubtful. Germline CDR1 reads SEHNR; CDR2 reads FQNEAQ (reference sequence). The CDR3 spans 13 residues. The CDR3 coding sequence is TGTGCCAGCAGCCCGATTCAGGGCTACGAGCAGTACTTC. Its protein is CASSPIQGYEQYF.

This chain uses TRBV5-4 with TRBJ2-5; tentative D call: TRBD1 (7 bases). The CDR3 covers 14 residues. Germline assignment: CDR1 SGHNT and CDR2 YYREEE (reference sequence). Trimming stripped 0 bases from V and 5 bases from J, with 11 bases between. The CDR3 bases are TGTGCCAGCAGCTTGGCCCCAGGGGGGGAGACCCAGTACTTC. The encoded protein is CASSLAPGGETQYF.

V gene TRBV2 combines with J gene TRBJ1-2; D may be TRBD1 (5 bases). Per the germline V gene, CDR1 is SNHLY and CDR2 is FYNNEI. Trimming pared 11 bases from V and 1 base from J, leaving 20 bases between. This CDR3 has 15 amino acids. This CDR3 reads CAGRVGTSLNYGYTF. The DNA of the CDR3 is TGTGCCGGGCGGGTGGGGACTTCTCTTAACTATGGCTACACCTTC.

The chain recombines TRBV25-1 with TRBJ2-7, with 12 bases lining up with TRBD2. CDR1 and CDR2 from the germline V gene are MGHDK and SYGVNS. The ends lost 1 base at V and 8 bases at J; junction bases unmatched: 6. The CDR3 is 15 amino acids. CDR3 residues: CASSESLAGGRKQYF. In DNA, the CDR3 is TGTGCCAGCAGTGAATCCCTAGCGGGAGGGAGGAAGCAGTACTTC.

Only a few counts were recorded for this clone. The rearrangement links TRBV30 to TRBJ2-3, with 9 positions matching TRBD1. The CDR3 runs 15 residues. V shed 5 bases and J 2 bases; nucleotides not matched to a gene: 8. Germline V gene sequence: CDR1 GTSNPN, CDR2 SVGIG (reference sequence). CDR3 in DNA: TGTGCCTGGGCTCACCGGGACAGGGCCACAGATACGCAGTATTTT. It yields the protein CAWAHRDRATDTQYF.